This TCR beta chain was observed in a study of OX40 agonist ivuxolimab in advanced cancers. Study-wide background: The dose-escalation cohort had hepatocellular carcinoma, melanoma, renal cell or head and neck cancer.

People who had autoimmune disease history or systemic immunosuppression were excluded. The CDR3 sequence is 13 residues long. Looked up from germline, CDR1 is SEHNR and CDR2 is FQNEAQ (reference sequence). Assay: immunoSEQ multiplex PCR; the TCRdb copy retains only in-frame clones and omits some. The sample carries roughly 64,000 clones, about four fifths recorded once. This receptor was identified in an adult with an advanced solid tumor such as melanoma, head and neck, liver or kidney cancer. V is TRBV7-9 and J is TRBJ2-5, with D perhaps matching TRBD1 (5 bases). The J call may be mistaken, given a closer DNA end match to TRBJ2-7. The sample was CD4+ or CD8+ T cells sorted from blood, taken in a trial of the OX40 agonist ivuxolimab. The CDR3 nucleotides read TGTGCCAGCAGTCGAACTACAGGATTCGAGCAGTACTTC. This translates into CASSRTTGFEQYF.